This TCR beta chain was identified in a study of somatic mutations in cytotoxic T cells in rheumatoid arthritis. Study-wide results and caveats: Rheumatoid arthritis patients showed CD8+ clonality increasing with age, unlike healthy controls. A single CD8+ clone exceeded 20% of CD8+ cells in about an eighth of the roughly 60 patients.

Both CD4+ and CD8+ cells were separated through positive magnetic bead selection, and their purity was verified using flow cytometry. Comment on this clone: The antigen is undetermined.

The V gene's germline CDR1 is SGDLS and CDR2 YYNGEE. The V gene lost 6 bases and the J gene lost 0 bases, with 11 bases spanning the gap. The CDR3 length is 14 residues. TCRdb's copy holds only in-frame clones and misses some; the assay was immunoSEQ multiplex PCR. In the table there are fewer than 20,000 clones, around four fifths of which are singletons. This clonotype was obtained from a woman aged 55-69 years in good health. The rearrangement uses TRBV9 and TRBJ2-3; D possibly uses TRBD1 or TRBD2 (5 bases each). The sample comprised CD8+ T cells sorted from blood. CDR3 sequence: CASKGTGSTDTQYF. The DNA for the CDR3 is TGTGCCAGCAAGGGGACGGGGAGCACAGATACGCAGTATTTT.